This T cell receptor (beta chain) was identified during a study of cytomegalovirus exposure and HLA in healthy donors. General observations from the study: In vitro experiments confirmed that three CMV-associated chains were specific for CMV antigens. 16,951 TCR beta sequences were associated with HLA alleles at 0.05 false discovery rate in a later analysis.

PCR used 60 Vbeta primers and 13 Jbeta primers. Using immunoSEQ multiplex PCR, the repertoire was profiled, and TCRdb retains in-frame clones only, with some absent. The sample includes approximately 180,000 clones, 72% seen only once; the top ten take around 2.3%. Regarding this clone: What it recognizes is unknown.

Sequenced: PBMCs. This TCR was sampled from a human donor in good health.

The DNA of the CDR3 is TGTGCCAGCAGCTTAGGCTCTGGGCAGGGAGGCACTGAAGCTTTCTTT. Its translation: CASSLGSGQGGTEAFF. The chain is built from TRBV7-3 and TRBJ1-1, with D possibly matching TRBD1 (5 bases). Deletions cut 2 bases from V and 4 bases from J, with 17 bases between. Germline CDR1 SGHTA, CDR2 FQGTGA. The CDR3 is 16 amino acids.